This T cell receptor (beta chain) was sequenced in a study of cytomegalovirus exposure and HLA in healthy donors. Study-wide points: It was found in a later analysis that first-cohort TCR clusters tended to co-occur in the 95 to 150 validation repertoires.

The CDR3 contains 14 residues. Germline V lookup: CDR1 SGHNT, CDR2 YYREEE (reference sequence). V lost 0 bases and J lost 6, with 13 bases in between. In regard to this clone: Its antigen is still unknown.

Method: immunoSEQ multiplex PCR; TCRdb's copy keeps in-frame clones and lacks some. The table lists more than 70,000 clones, about 95% of them singletons, with approximately 1% in the top ten. This clonotype was obtained from a woman in her late teens or twenties in good health and CMV-seronegative. Sequenced material: PBMCs. The genes are TRBV5-4 and TRBJ2-7; possibly TRBD2 for D (7 bases). The chain's CDR3 is CASSLGAGEGEQYF. Here the CDR3 DNA reads TGTGCCAGCAGCTTGGGGGCAGGGGAGGGCGAGCAGTACTTC.